The clone carrying this T cell receptor beta chain was detected ten times or more. Its antigen is not identified. This CDR3 is built from 13 residues. V lost 7 bases to trimming and J lost 5 bases, with 14 bases between them. Each cDNA held unique molecular identifiers, and template switching gave it a universal primer site. Via MiXCR, TCRdb re-called the 5' RACE reads, giving one row per CDR3 protein. The table shows hundreds of thousands of distinct CDR3 sequences, with around 6.1% occurring only once. The sample belongs to a study of identical twins. Study results and limitations: With monozygotic twins, out-of-frame TCR alpha sharing exceeded what models estimated. Its conclusions, products of cross-sectional statistical analysis, did not come from following the same donors.

Every donor was a healthy Caucasian. The chain joins TRBV12-3 or TRBV12-4 to TRBJ1-1, with a possible D match to TRBD1 (5 bases). The sample consisted of naive T cells sorted from blood. The clonotype comes from a man between 18 and 35 years old in good health. CDR3 bases: TGTGCCAGCAAGCGGGGCGTGGAAACTGAAGCTTTCTTT. It codes for CASKRGVETEAFF.